The present T cell receptor (beta chain) was sequenced within a study of cytomegalovirus exposure and HLA in healthy donors. Study results and caveats: In an earlier analysis, most TCR beta V segments were productive about 90% or about 30% of the time.

The PCR ran on 60 Vbeta and 13 Jbeta primers. Assay used: immunoSEQ multiplex PCR; TCRdb lists only in-frame clones, some missing. The table shows some 180,000 clones, with 76% occurring only once. Trimming removed 0 bases from V and 2 bases from J, with 11 bases in between. Germline V gene data show CDR1 as SGDLS and CDR2 as YYNGEE. CDR3 size: 15 residues. About this clone: The antigen is unknown.

The origin of this receptor is a young man in good health and CMV-seronegative. The V call is TRBV9, the J call TRBJ1-1; perhaps TRBD1 as D (5 bases). Sequencing was performed on PBMCs. The DNA of the CDR3 is TGTGCCAGCAGCGTAGGGCCCGGGGGTAACACTGAAGCTTTCTTT. It is translated as CASSVGPGGNTEAFF.